The next 10 T cell receptor beta chains were all read from a single sample in a study of CD8+CD57+ T cells in acquired aplastic anemia. Using genomic DNA as the template, TCR beta VDJ and CDR3 profiling was carried out. TCRdb ran MiXCR on the reads and lists one entry per CDR3 protein. Found here are 210,000 or so distinct CDR3 sequences, about half of them singletons; the top ten hold just under 20%. Only patients with CD8+CD57+ cell expansion on flow cytometry were chosen for sequencing. The source material was sorted CD4+, CD8+, or CD8+CD57+ T cells (not recorded which) from PBMCs. These receptors were taken from a human donor with aplastic anemia.

This clonotype appeared a few times. The chain uses TRBV6-5 and TRBJ2-7; 8 nucleotides line up with TRBD2. Germline-derived CDR1 and CDR2 are MNHEY and SVGAGI. This CDR3 has 15 amino acids. J was trimmed by 4 bases and V by 6 bases; bases with no gene match: 11. The chain's CDR3 is CASSPRGGRRYEQYF. The CDR3, as DNA: TGTGCCAGCAGCCCCCGGGGGGGGCGAAGGTACGAGCAGTACTTC.

Worth noting for this clonotype: An end of the junction differs from the germline gene, which may be a read error. V gene TRBV6-4 combines with J gene TRBJ1-5, with D perhaps matching TRBD1 (5 bases). Germline CDR1 MRHNA, CDR2 SNTAGT. The CDR3 has 12 residues. The CDR3 DNA reads TGTGCCATCAGTCAGGGTACTCAGCCCCAGCATTTT. It yields the protein CAISQGTQPQHF.

V is TRBV7-9 and J is TRBJ2-1; TRBD1 matches 9 bases. CDR1 and CDR2 (germline): SEHNR, FQNEAQ (reference sequence). This CDR3 has 15 amino acids. J was trimmed by 5 bases and V by 5 bases; bases with no gene match: 7. CDR3 protein: CASSLRGQGHNEQFF. The CDR3 DNA reads as TGTGCCAGCAGCCTTAGGGGACAGGGCCACAATGAGCAGTTCTTC. Filled out from reference TRBV7-9 and TRBJ2-1, the complete variable domain reads DTGVSQNPRHKITKRGQNVTFRCDPISEHNRLYWYRQTLGQGPEFLTYFQNEAQLEKSRLLSDRFSAERPKGSFSTLEIQRTEQGDSAMYLCASSLRGQGHNEQFFGPGTRLTVL.

Points on this clonotype: A read error is likely, as this CDR3 ends without the conserved phenylalanine or tryptophan. The limits of the CDR3 on the DNA are not certain, so only TCRdb's listed CDR3 is given. The rearrangement uses TRBV7-2 and TRBJ2-1; the D call TRBD1 from the table was never checked on the DNA. The CDR3 numbers 12 amino acids, ends counted. The V gene's germline CDR1 is SGHTA and CDR2 FQGNSA. CDR3 protein: CASSSWGVMGYL.

As concerns this clonotype: The junction shows a germline mismatch at one end, possibly a read error. The chain carries TRBV2 and TRBJ2-7; D is perhaps TRBD2 (6 bases). Germline V CDR1 and CDR2: SNHLY, FYNNEI. The CDR3 contains 17 residues. CDR3 residues: CASSQVFFREKRNEQYF. CDR3 bases: TGCGCCAGCAGCCAAGTGTTTTTTCGGGAGAAGCGCAACGAGCAGTACTTC.

The chain carries TRBV19 and TRBJ1-1; 10 positions match TRBD1. J lost 8 bases, V lost 3 bases, and 9 bases had no gene match. The CDR3 contains 15 residues. From germline, CDR1 is LNHDA and CDR2 SQIVND (reference sequence). The CDR3 DNA is TGTGCCAGTAGTATTTTGGGACAGGGGCGTCCAGAAGCTTTCTTT. It encodes CASSILGQGRPEAFF. Drawing the rest from reference TRBV19 and TRBJ1-1, the complete variable domain is DGGITQSPKYLFRKEGQNVTLSCEQNLNHDAMYWYRQDPGQGLRLIYYSQIVNDFQKGDIAEGYSVSREKKESFPLTVTSAQKNPTAFYLCASSILGQGRPEAFFGQGTRLTVV.

The V gene is TRBV2, the J gene TRBJ1-1; D possibly corresponds to TRBD1 (6 bases). Germline CDR1 and CDR2: SNHLY and FYNNEI. The CDR3 is 13 amino acids. The V gene lost 6 bases and the J gene lost 8 bases, with 16 bases spanning the gap. The CDR3 protein is CASRGGGESEAFF. The CDR3 DNA is TGTGCCAGCAGAGGGGGGGGGGAGTCCGAAGCTTTCTTT.

This clonotype was seen many times. The rearrangement uses TRBV19 and TRBJ1-2; D gene ambiguous. CDR1 and CDR2 (germline): LNHDA, SQIVND (reference sequence). The length of the CDR3 is 14 residues. V shed 0 bases and J shed 7 bases, with 12 bases lying between them. Here the CDR3 reads CASSIDPQESGYTF. The CDR3 DNA follows: TGTGCCAGTAGTATAGATCCGCAGGAGTCTGGCTACACCTTC.

This chain joins TRBV20-1 and TRBJ2-7; tentatively, D is TRBD1 (6 bases). The CDR3 length is 13 residues. Germline V gene lookup returns CDR1 DFQATT and CDR2 SNEGSKA (reference sequence). With 0 bases removed from V and 2 bases from J, the gap between germline ends came to 8 bases. The CDR3 DNA reads as TGCAGTGCTAGAGATGGGACAACCTACGAGCAGTACTTC. This sequence encodes CSARDGTTYEQYF.

This clonotype was recorded a few times. The V gene is TRBV2, the J gene TRBJ2-1; D call uncertain. CDR1 and CDR2 from the germline V gene are SNHLY and FYNNEI. The V and J ends lost 10 bases and 5 bases respectively, with 9 bases between them. The CDR3 is made up of 11 amino acids. CDR3 loop: CATPRDNEQFF. The CDR3 DNA follows: TGTGCCACCCCTCGAGACAATGAGCAGTTCTTC.